The 13 T cell receptor beta chains below were found in one sample sequenced in a study of T-cell memory formation after mild COVID-19. Via MiXCR, TCRdb re-called the 5' RACE reads, giving one row per CDR3 protein. The sample shows nearly 200,000 distinct CDR3 sequences, about 18% of them seen only once. The sequenced sample consisted of PBMCs or a T cell subset sorted from them (not recorded which). These receptors came from an adult woman who had mild COVID-19 (a few samples of this study predate the infection). Cell type and time point are not known.

The chain uses TRBV11-2 and TRBJ2-1; D not certain. The CDR3 totals 14 residues. Deletions cut 4 bases from V and 5 bases from J, with 12 bases between. Germline loops: CDR1 SGHAT, CDR2 FQNNGV. CDR3 amino acids: CASSSGVQNNEQFF. CDR3 nucleotide sequence: TGTGCCAGCAGCTCTGGGGTGCAAAACAATGAGCAGTTCTTC.

This clonotype appeared a few times. The chain is built from TRBV12-3 or TRBV12-4 and TRBJ1-2, with 11 bases fitting TRBD1. The junction had 12 bases not matched to a gene; V was cut back by 5 bases and J by 4 bases. The CDR3 has 17 residues. The CDR3 coding sequence is TGTGCCAGCAGTCCTGGACAGGGGGCTAAATCAGTCTATGGCTACACCTTC. Its protein product is CASSPGQGAKSVYGYTF.

The chain recombines TRBV7-9 with TRBJ1-1; D ambiguous. The CDR3 contains 14 residues. Germline assignment: CDR1 SEHNR and CDR2 FQNEAQ (reference sequence). V was cut by 1 base and J by 4 bases, with 10 bases left in between. The CDR3 region has the DNA TGTGCCAGCAGCTTAGGGGGTGTGGCCACTGAAGCTTTCTTT. Encoded protein: CASSLGGVATEAFF.

This clonotype has ten or more counts. In DNA form, the CDR3 reads TGTGCCAGCAGGGGTAGGGGACAGAACTACGAGCAGTACTTC. This gives the protein CASRGRGQNYEQYF. The rearrangement joins TRBV12-3 or TRBV12-4 to TRBJ2-7; 7 bases are shared with TRBD1. There are 14 residues in the CDR3. With 6 bases clipped from V and 3 bases from J, the junction kept 8 bases outside the gene matches.

This clonotype was recorded a few times. The chain uses TRBV18 and TRBJ2-7, with D unclear. The CDR3 has 14 amino acids. Germline CDR1 KGHSH, CDR2 LQKENI. The V gene lost 6 bases and the J gene lost 2 bases, with 14 bases spanning the gap. The CDR3 region is CASSVTGTAYEQYF. In DNA, the CDR3 is TGTGCCAGCTCCGTAACGGGCACGGCCTACGAGCAGTACTTC.

The rearrangement links TRBV7-2 to TRBJ2-3; D ambiguous. Trimming shortened V by 1 base and J by 10 bases, and 12 bases separated the two germline ends. Germline V gives CDR1 SGHTA, CDR2 FQGNSA. This CDR3 has 13 residues. CDR3 coding DNA: TGTGCCAGCAGCTTAGAGCCTCAGTTGGCGCAGTATTTT. Protein product: CASSLEPQLAQYF.

This clonotype came up a few times. The J gene is TRBJ2-6, the V gene TRBV5-1; 7 nucleotides agree with TRBD1. Germline V gene sequence: CDR1 SGHRS, CDR2 YFSETQ. J lost 0 bases, V lost 4 bases, and 16 bases had no gene match. The CDR3 has 20 residues. The CDR3 loop is CASSARLRDRRTSGANVLTF. In DNA form, the CDR3 reads TGCGCCAGCAGCGCTAGATTAAGGGACAGACGTACCTCTGGGGCCAACGTCCTGACTTTC.

The chain links TRBV2 to TRBJ2-7; D remains unclear. The CDR3 runs 13 residues. Per the germline V gene, CDR1 is SNHLY and CDR2 is FYNNEI. V lost 3 bases and J 1 base, leaving 7 bases between the germline ends. CDR3 residues: CASSDRVSYEQYF. The CDR3 DNA is TGTGCCAGCAGTGATCGGGTTTCCTACGAGCAGTACTTC.

V and J are TRBV20-1 and TRBJ1-1; TRBD1 might be the D (5 bases). Germline CDR1 reads DFQATT; CDR2 reads SNEGSKA (reference sequence). This CDR3 is 16 amino acids long. Trimming stripped 3 bases from V and 1 base from J, with 18 bases between. In nucleotides, the CDR3 is TGCAGTGCTAGGGTCAGGGCTGTTCGGGGGAACACTGAAGCTTTCTTT. Residues: CSARVRAVRGNTEAFF.

This clonotype appeared a few times. The V and J genes are TRBV29-1 and TRBJ1-1; no clear D. Between the trimmed V and J ends, which lost 0 bases and 0 bases, there was a span of 11 bases. CDR1 is SQVTM, CDR2 ANQGSEA, per germline. CDR3 length equals 15 residues. Here the CDR3 DNA reads TGCAGCGTTGAAGATCGTCGGAGCCTGAACACTGAAGCTTTCTTT. Amino acid sequence: CSVEDRRSLNTEAFF.

The V call is TRBV20-1, the J call TRBJ2-2, with a tentative D call TRBD1 (5 bases). CDR3 length equals 14 residues. Trimming took off 3 bases at V and 1 base at J, with 9 bases between the two ends. Germline V gene lookup returns CDR1 DFQATT and CDR2 SNEGSKA (reference sequence). CDR3 in amino acids: CSASSRGNTGELFF. The CDR3 DNA reads as TGCAGTGCTAGCAGTAGGGGGAACACCGGGGAGCTGTTTTTT.

This clonotype was seen ten or more times. The J gene is TRBJ1-2, the V gene TRBV2; D is uncertain. The CDR3 runs to 12 residues. Between the trimmed V and J ends, which lost 7 bases and 2 bases, there was a span of 8 bases. Germline V CDR1 and CDR2: SNHLY, FYNNEI. CDR3 nucleotide sequence: TGTGCCAGCAAAAAGGAGAACTATGGCTACACCTTC. Amino acids: CASKKENYGYTF.

This clonotype showed up just a few times. V usage is TRBV6-1 and J usage is TRBJ1-5, with TRBD1 matching 8 bases. The CDR3 extends over 15 amino acids. The V gene's germline CDR1 is MNHNS and CDR2 SASEGT. J was trimmed by 3 bases and V by 2 bases; bases with no gene match: 3. CDR3 protein: CASSEQGASNQPQHF. The DNA for the CDR3 is TGTGCCAGCAGTGAACAGGGGGCCTCCAATCAGCCCCAGCATTTT.